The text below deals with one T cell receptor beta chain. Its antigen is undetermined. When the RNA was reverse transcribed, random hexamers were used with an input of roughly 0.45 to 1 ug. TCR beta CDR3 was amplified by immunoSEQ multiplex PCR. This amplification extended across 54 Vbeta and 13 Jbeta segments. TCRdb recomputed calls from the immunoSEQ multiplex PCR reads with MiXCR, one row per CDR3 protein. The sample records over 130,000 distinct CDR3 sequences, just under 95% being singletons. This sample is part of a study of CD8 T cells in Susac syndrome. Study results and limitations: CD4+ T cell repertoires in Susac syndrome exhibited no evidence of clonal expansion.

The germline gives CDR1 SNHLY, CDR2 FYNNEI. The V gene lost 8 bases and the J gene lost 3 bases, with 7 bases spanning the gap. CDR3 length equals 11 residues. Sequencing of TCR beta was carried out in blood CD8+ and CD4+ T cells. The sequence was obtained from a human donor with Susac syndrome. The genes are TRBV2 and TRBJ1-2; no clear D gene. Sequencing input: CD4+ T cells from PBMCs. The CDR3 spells CASLFDYGYTF. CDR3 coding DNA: TGTGCCAGCCTATTTGACTATGGCTACACCTTC.